A selection of T cell receptor beta chains follows, all from one sample in a study of OX40 agonist ivuxolimab in advanced cancers. The method was immunoSEQ multiplex PCR; TCRdb's version includes in-frame clones alone and lacks a portion of them. The table has 15,000 to 20,000 clones, about 80% seen once. The source material was CD4+ or CD8+ T cells sorted from blood, sampled in a trial of the OX40 agonist ivuxolimab. The source of these receptors is an adult with an advanced solid tumor such as melanoma, head and neck, liver or kidney cancer. The CDR3 runs from the conserved cysteine through the conserved F or W. A D gene is named only where the DNA matches it firmly. Not all rows give a size; the values are once, few, many and, for expanded clones, a class.

cdr3_nt	cdr3_aa	j_call	v_call	cdr3_length	d_call	clone_size
TGTGCCAGCAGCAGTAGCGGGGGGCGGTTGAATGAGCAGTTCTTC	CASSSSGGRLNEQFF	TRBJ2-1	TRBV14	15	TRBD2	NA
TGCAGCGTAAAGGACAGCCCCAATCAGCCCCAGCATTTT	CSVKDSPNQPQHF	TRBJ1-5	TRBV29-1	13	NA	NA
TGTGCCAGCAGCCCTCCTGGCGAGTGGGGCGAAAAACTGTTTTTT	CASSPPGEWGEKLFF	TRBJ1-4	TRBV7-9	15	NA	NA
TGTGCCAGCAGCATAGCCCAGGGGAGGACTGAAGCTTTCTTT	CASSIAQGRTEAFF	TRBJ1-1	TRBV7-8	14	NA	NA
TGTGCCAGCAGCTTAGGAGGCCGCTGGGGTAGGCAGCCCCAGCATTTT	CASSLGGRWGRQPQHF	TRBJ1-5	TRBV7-9	16	NA	NA
TGTGCCAGCAATAAAGGCGAGCAGTACTTC	CASNKGEQYF	TRBJ2-7	TRBV6-5	10	NA	once
TGTGCCAGCTCACCACCGACGAACACCGGGGAGCTGTTTTTT	CASSPPTNTGELFF	TRBJ2-2	TRBV18	14	NA	NA
TGTGCCAGTTCCAAACAAACAGGTTTTAACTATGGCTACACCTTC	CASSKQTGFNYGYTF	TRBJ1-2	TRBV19	15	NA	NA
TGTGCCAGCAGCTTCACTAGCGGGGATTCCTACGAGCAGTACTTC	CASSFTSGDSYEQYF	TRBJ2-7	TRBV11-2	15	TRBD2	NA
TGCGCCAGCAGCCAAGATATGAGCCAGGGTTCGGCTTTCTTT	CASSQDMSQGSAFF	TRBJ1-1	TRBV4-3	14	NA	NA
TGTGCCTGGAGTGTCACCTTAAACATTCAGTACTTC	CAWSVTLNIQYF	TRBJ2-4	TRBV30	12	NA	NA
TGTGCCAGCAACAACGGAGGGAACACCGGGGAGCTGTTTTTT	CASNNGGNTGELFF	TRBJ2-2	TRBV6-6	14	NA	NA
TGTGCCAGCAGTGACCGGGGTGGTAGCACAGATACGCAGTATTTT	CASSDRGGSTDTQYF	TRBJ2-3	TRBV25-1	15	NA	NA
TGTGCCAGCAGTACCAGCGGCGGGGGCCATAACGGCTACACCTTC	CASSTSGGGHNGYTF	TRBJ1-2	TRBV28	15	NA	once
TGTGCCAGCAGTAACGGGGGGGCTCTAGGCTACACCTTC	CASSNGGALGYTF	TRBJ1-2	TRBV6-6	13	NA	NA
TGTGCCAGTAGTATAGTCACGACAGGGGGCTTTCATACGCAGTATTTT	CASSIVTTGGFHTQYF	TRBJ2-3	TRBV19	16	TRBD1	NA
TGTGCCAGCAGCCCCGGGGTGGGCGGAAGCTCCTACGAGCAGTACTTC	CASSPGVGGSSYEQYF	TRBJ2-7	TRBV4-2	16	NA	NA
TGTGCCAGCAGCGTGGGGACAGCTAACTATGGCTACACCTTC	CASSVGTANYGYTF	TRBJ1-2	TRBV7-6	14	TRBD1	few